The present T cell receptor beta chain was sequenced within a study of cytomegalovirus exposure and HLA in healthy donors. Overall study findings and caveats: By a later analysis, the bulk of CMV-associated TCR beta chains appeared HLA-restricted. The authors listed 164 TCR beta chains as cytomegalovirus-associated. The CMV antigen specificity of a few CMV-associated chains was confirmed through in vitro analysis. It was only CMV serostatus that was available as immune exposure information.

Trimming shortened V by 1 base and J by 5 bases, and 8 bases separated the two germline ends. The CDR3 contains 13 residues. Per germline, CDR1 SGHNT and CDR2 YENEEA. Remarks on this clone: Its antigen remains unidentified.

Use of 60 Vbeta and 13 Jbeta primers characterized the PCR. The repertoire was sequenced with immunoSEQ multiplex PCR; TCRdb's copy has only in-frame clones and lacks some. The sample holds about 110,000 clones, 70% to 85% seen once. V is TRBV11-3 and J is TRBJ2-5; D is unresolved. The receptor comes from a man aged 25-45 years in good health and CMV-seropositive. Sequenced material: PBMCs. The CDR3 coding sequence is TGTGCCAGCAGCTTAGGAGGCCGGGAGACCCAGTACTTC. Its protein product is CASSLGGRETQYF.